The entry below describes one T cell receptor beta chain. The data stem from a study of technical replicates of blood from four donors. Repertoires were generated with immunoSEQ multiplex PCR, while TCRdb's copy carries only in-frame clones and drops some. In the table there are around 80,000 clones, less than 95% of which are singletons. Germline V lookup: CDR1 SGHTA, CDR2 FQGNSA. V was pared by 2 bases and J by 4 bases, with 8 bases of the junction left unmatched. The CDR3 has 16 amino acids. The sequencing sample was made of T cells isolated from PBMCs. The chain employs TRBV7-2 and TRBJ2-7; 10 bases align to TRBD2. This TCR came from a human donor in good health. CDR3 in amino acids: CASSLSGTSAMYEQYF. CDR3 bases: TGTGCCAGCAGCTTATCCGGGACTAGCGCCATGTACGAGCAGTACTTC.